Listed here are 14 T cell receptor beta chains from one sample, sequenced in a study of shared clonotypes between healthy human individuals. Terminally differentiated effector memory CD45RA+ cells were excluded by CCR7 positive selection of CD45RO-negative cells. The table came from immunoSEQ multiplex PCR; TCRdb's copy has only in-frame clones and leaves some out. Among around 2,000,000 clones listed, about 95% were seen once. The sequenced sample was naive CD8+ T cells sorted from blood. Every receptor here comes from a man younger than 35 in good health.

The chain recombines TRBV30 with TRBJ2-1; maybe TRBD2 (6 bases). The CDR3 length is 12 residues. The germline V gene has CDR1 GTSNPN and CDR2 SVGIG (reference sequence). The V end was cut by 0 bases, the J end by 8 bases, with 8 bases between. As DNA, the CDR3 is TGTGCCTGGAGTGTAGGAGGGTATGAGCAGTTCTTC. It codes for CAWSVGGYEQFF.

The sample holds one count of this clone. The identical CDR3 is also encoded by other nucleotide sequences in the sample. The CDR3 DNA reads as TGTGCCAGCAGCCCTCAAGGTTATGAGCAGTTCTTC. Protein: CASSPQGYEQFF. This chain uses TRBV7-9 with TRBJ2-1, with unresolved D. CDR1 is SEHNR and CDR2 is FQNEAQ in the germline V gene (reference sequence). V gave up 5 bases and J gave up 8 bases, with 10 bases separating them. CDR3 length equals 12 residues.

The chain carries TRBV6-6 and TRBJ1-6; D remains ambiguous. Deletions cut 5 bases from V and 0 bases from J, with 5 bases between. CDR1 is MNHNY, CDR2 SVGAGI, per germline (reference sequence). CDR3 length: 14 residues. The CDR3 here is CASSLPSYNSPLHF. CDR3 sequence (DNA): TGTGCCAGCAGTCTTCCCTCCTATAATTCACCCCTCCACTTT.

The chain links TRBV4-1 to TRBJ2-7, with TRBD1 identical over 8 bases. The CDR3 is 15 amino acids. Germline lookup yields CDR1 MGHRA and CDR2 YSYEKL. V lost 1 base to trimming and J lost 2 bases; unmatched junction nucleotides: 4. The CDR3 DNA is TGCGCCAGCAGCCAAGTCCCGACAGGGGCCTACGAGCAGTACTTC. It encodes CASSQVPTGAYEQYF.

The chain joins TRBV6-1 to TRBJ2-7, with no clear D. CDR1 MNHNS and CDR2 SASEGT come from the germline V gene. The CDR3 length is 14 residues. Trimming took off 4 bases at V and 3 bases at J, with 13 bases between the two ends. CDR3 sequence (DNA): TGTGCCAGCAGTGCGGTCACGCTGGTCTACGAGCAGTACTTC. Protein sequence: CASSAVTLVYEQYF.

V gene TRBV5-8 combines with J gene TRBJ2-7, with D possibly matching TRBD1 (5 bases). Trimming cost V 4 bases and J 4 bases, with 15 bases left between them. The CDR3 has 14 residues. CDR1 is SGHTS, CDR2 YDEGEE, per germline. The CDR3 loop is CASSTGQGSYEQYF. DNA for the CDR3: TGTGCCAGCAGCACCGGGCAGGGCTCTTACGAGCAGTACTTC. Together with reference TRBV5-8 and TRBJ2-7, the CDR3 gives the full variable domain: EAGVTQSPTHLIKTRGQQATLRCSPISGHTSVYWYQQALGLGLQFLLWYDEGEERNRGNFPPRFSGRQFPNYSSELNVNALELEDSALYLCASSTGQGSYEQYFGPGTRLTVT.

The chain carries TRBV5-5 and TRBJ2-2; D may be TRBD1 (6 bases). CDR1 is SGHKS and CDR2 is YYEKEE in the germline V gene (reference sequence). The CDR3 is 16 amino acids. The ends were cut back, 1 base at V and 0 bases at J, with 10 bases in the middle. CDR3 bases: TGTGCCAGCAGCTTGAGTGGGGGCACGAACACCGGGGAGCTGTTTTTT. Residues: CASSLSGGTNTGELFF.

The chain's CDR3 is CASTNPFGMDGSYEQYF. The CDR3 DNA follows: TGTGCCAGCACCAACCCCTTCGGGATGGACGGGTCCTACGAGCAGTACTTC. The chain carries TRBV11-2 and TRBJ2-7; weak D call: TRBD2 (5 bases). Looked up from germline, CDR1 is SGHAT and CDR2 is FQNNGV. The CDR3 has 17 residues. V was pared by 7 bases and J by 1 base, with 23 bases between.

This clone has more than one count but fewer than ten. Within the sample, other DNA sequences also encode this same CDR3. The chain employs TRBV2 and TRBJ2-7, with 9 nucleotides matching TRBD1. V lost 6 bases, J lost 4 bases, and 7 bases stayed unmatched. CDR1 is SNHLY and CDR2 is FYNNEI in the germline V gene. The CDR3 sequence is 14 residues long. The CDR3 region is CASSLGQGAYEQYF. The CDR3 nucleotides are TGTGCCAGCAGCCTGGGACAGGGCGCGTACGAGCAGTACTTC.

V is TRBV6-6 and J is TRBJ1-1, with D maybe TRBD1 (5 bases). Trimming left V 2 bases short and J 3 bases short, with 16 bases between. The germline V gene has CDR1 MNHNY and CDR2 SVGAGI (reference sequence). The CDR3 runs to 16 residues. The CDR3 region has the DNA TGTGCCAGCAGTTACCCCCCGGGGACGGAGGACACTGAAGCTTTCTTT. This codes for CASSYPPGTEDTEAFF.

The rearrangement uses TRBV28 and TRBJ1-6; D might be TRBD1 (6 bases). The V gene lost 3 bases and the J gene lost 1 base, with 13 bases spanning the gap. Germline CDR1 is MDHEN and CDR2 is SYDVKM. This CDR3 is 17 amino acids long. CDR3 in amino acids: CASSFSRGASYNSPLHF. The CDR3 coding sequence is TGTGCCAGCAGTTTTTCTCGGGGGGCATCCTATAATTCACCCCTCCACTTT.

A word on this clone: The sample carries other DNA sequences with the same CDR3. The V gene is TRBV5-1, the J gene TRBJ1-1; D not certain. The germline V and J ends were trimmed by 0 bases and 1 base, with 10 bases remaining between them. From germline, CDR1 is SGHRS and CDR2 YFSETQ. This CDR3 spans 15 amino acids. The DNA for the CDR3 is TGCGCCAGCAGCTTGGGGGCCGGAGGGAACACTGAAGCTTTCTTT. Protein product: CASSLGAGGNTEAFF.

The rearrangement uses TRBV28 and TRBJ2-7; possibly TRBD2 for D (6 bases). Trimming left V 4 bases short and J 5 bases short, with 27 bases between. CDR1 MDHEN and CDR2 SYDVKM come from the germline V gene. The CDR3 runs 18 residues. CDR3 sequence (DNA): TGTGCCAGCAGTTCACTAGAGTTGGACGGGAGAAACTTGGACGAGCAGTACTTC. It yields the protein CASSSLELDGRNLDEQYF.

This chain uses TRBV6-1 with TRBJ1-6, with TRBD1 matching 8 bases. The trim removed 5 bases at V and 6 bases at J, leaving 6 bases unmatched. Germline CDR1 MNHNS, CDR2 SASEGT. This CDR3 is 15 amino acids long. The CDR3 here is CASSWDRYRNSPLHF. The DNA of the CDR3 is TGTGCCAGCAGTTGGGACAGGTACCGTAATTCACCCCTCCACTTT.